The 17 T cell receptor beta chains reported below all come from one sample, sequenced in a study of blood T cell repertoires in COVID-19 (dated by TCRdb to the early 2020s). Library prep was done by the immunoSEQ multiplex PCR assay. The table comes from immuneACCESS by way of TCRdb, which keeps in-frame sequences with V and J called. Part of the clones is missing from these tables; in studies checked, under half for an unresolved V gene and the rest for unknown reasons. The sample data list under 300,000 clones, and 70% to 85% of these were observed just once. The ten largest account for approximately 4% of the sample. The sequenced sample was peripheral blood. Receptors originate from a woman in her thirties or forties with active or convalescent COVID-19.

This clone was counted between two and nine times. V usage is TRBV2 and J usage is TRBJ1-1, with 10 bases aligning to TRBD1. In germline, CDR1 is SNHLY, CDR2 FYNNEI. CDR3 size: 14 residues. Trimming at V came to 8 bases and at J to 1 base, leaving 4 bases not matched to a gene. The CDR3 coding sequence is TGTGCCAGCCGGAGGGACAGGGGGAACACTGAAGCTTTCTTT. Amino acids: CASRRDRGNTEAFF.

CDR3 protein: CASTGAGDTGELFF. CDR3 nucleotides: TGCGCCAGCACAGGAGCGGGGGACACCGGGGAGCTGTTTTTT. The chain links TRBV5-1 to TRBJ2-2, with 8 bases that match TRBD2. The CDR3 spans 14 residues. The V gene end was trimmed by 6 bases and the J gene end by 3 bases; junction bases not matched to a gene: 4. Germline V CDR1 and CDR2: SGHRS, YFSETQ.

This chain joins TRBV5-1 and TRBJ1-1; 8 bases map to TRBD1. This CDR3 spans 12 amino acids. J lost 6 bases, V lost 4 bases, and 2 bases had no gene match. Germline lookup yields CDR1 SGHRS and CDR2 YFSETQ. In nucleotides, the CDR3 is TGCGCCAGCAGCCAACAGGGGGCTGAAGCTTTCTTT. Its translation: CASSQQGAEAFF.

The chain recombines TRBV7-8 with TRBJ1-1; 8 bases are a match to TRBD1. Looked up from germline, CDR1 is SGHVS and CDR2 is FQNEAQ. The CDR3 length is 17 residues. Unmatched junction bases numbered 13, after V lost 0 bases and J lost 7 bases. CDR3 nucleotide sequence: TGTGCCAGCAGCTTAGCGGCGAGACAGGGGCGAAGTGGTGAAGCTTTCTTT. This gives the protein CASSLAARQGRSGEAFF.

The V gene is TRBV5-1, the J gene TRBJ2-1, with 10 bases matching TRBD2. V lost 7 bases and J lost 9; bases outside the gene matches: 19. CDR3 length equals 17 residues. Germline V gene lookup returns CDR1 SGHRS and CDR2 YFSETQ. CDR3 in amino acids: CASYATQLAGNGGEQFF. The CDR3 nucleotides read TGCGCCAGCTATGCTACCCAACTAGCGGGGAATGGAGGTGAGCAGTTCTTC.

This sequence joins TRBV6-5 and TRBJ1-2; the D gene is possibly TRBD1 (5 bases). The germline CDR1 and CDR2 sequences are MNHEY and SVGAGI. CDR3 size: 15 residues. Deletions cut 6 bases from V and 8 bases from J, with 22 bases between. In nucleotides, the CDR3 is TGTGCCAGCAGCCGTGCTGGGCCCCAGGGTGGGGGCTACACCTTC. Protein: CASSRAGPQGGGYTF.

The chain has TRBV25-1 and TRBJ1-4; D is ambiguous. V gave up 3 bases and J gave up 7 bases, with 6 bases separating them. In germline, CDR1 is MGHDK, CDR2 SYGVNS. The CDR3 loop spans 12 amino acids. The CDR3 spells CASSDVGEKLFF. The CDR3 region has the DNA TGTGCCAGCAGTGACGTCGGTGAAAAACTGTTTTTT.

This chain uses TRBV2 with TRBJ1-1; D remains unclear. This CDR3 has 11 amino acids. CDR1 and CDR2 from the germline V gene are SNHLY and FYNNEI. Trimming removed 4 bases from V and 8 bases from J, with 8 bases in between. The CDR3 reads CASSGGLEAFF. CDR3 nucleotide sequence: TGTGCCAGCAGTGGCGGCTTAGAAGCTTTCTTT. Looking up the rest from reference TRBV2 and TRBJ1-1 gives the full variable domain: EPEVTQTPSHQVTQMGQEVILRCVPISNHLYFYWYRQILGQKVEFLVSFYNNEISEKSEIFDDQFSVERPDGSNFTLKIRSTKLEDSAMYFCASSGGLEAFFGQGTRLTVV.

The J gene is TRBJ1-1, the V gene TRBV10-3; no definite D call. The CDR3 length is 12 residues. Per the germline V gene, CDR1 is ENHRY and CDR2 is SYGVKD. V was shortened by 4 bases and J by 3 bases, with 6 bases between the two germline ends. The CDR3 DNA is TGTGCCATCAGTGTTGGAGACACTGAAGCTTTCTTT. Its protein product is CAISVGDTEAFF.

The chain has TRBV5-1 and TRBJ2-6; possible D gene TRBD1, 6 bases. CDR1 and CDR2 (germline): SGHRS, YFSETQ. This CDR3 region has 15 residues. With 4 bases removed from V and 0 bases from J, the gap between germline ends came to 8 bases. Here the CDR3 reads CASSPDSSGANVLTF. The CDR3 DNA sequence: TGCGCCAGCAGCCCGGACAGCTCTGGGGCCAACGTCCTGACTTTC.

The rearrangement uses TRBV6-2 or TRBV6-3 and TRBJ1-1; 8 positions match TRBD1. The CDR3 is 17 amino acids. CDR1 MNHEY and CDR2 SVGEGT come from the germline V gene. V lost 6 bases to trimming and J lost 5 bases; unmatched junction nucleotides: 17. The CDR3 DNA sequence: TGTGCCAGCAGCCGATCCCTTAGAGGACAGGGCGGTACTGAAGCTTTCTTT. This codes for CASSRSLRGQGGTEAFF.

The CDR3: CASSLYRDGDTQYF. CDR3 bases: TGTGCCAGCAGCTTATACAGGGATGGGGATACGCAGTATTTT. The V call is TRBV7-3, the J call TRBJ2-3; possibly TRBD1 for D (6 bases). The CDR3 covers 14 residues. V shed 2 bases and J shed 6 bases, with 12 bases lying between them. Germline CDR1 SGHTA, CDR2 FQGTGA.

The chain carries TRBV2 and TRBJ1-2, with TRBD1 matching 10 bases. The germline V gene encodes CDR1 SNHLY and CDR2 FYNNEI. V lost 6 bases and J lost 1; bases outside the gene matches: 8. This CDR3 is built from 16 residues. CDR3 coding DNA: TGTGCCAGCAGGGTCCCGGGACAGGGGTTTAACTATGGCTACACCTTC. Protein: CASRVPGQGFNYGYTF.

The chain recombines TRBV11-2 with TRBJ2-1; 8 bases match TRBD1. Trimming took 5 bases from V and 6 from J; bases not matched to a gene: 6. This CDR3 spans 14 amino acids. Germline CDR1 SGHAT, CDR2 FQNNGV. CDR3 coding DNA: TGTGCCAGCAGCCCACGACAGGGGATCAATGAGCAGTTCTTC. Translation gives CASSPRQGINEQFF. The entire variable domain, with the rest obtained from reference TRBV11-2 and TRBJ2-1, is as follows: EAGVAQSPRYKIIEKRQSVAFWCNPISGHATLYWYQQILGQGPKLLIQFQNNGVVDDSQLPKDRFSAERLKGVDSTLKIQPAKLEDSAVYLCASSPRQGINEQFFGPGTRLTVL.

The CDR3 nucleotides read TGTGCCAGCACCCTATTAGGCAGGGTGGACTCACCCCTCCACTTT. This encodes CASTLLGRVDSPLHF. V is TRBV7-9 and J is TRBJ1-6; tentatively, D is TRBD1 (5 bases). Germline CDR1 SEHNR, CDR2 FQNEAQ (reference sequence). V lost 7 bases and J lost 10, with 20 bases in between. The CDR3 covers 15 residues.

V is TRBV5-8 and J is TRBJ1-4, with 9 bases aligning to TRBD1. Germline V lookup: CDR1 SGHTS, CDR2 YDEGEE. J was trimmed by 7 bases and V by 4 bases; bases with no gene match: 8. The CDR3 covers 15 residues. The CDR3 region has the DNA TGTGCCAGCAGCCCACGACAGGGGGGGAGTGAAAAACTGTTTTTT. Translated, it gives CASSPRQGGSEKLFF.

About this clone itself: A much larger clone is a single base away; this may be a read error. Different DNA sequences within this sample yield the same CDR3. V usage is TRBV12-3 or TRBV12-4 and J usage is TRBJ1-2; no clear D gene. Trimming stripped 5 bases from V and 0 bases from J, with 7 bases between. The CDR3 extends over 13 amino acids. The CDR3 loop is CASSPTANYGYTF. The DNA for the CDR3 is TGTGCCAGCAGTCCCACAGCTAACTATGGCTACACCTTC.